The TCR beta chain described here comes from a study of T cells in Graves' hyperthyroidism and ophthalmopathy. The PBMCs had their origin in around 9.1 ml of fresh peripheral blood. The TCR beta CDR3 regions underwent amplification using RNA transcripts as the source. A set of HTBI primers served as the primers for a first-round RT-PCR of the TCR CDR3. TCRdb recomputed calls from the multiplex PCR reads with MiXCR, one row per CDR3 protein. Counted here are 500,000 to 600,000 distinct CDR3 sequences, about 20% occurring once; the ten biggest clones make up about half. This clonotype was counted at least ten times. V gave up 5 bases and J gave up 0 bases; unmatched junction bases: 13. Germline CDR1 and CDR2: SGHAT and FQNNGV. CDR3 length: 18 residues.

The receptor was isolated from a middle-aged man with Graves' ophthalmopathy. The chain recombines TRBV11-2 with TRBJ1-3; 7 nucleotides align to TRBD1. Sequenced: blood. This CDR3 is CASSQRGTAFYSGNTIYF. DNA of the CDR3: TGTGCCAGCAGCCAAAGAGGGACAGCCTTCTACTCTGGAAACACCATATATTTT. Complete variable domain (other parts from reference TRBV11-2 and TRBJ1-3): EAGVAQSPRYKIIEKRQSVAFWCNPISGHATLYWYQQILGQGPKLLIQFQNNGVVDDSQLPKDRFSAERLKGVDSTLKIQPAKLEDSAVYLCASSQRGTAFYSGNTIYFGEGSWLTVV.